A single sample is the source of the 32 T cell receptor beta chains below, sequenced in a study of shared clonotypes between healthy human individuals. In the naive CD8 group, cells lacked CD45RO and were positively selected for CCR7, so terminally differentiated effector memory CD45RA+ cells were left out. Libraries were prepared by immunoSEQ multiplex PCR; TCRdb keeps only in-frame clonotypes and omits some of them. The sample holds around 2,000,000 clones, just over 90% seen once. Sequencing used naive CD8+ T cells from PBMCs. The receptors here all came from a man between 18 and 29 years old in good health. Some clones in this sample may be carry-over from other donors' samples.

J is TRBJ2-7 and V is TRBV7-9, with 7 nucleotides matching TRBD2. Trimming removed 3 bases from V and 5 bases from J; junction bases left unmatched: 7. This CDR3 contains 14 residues. From germline, CDR1 is SEHNR and CDR2 FQNEAQ (reference sequence). The CDR3 DNA reads TGTGCCAGCAGCTTTTTGCGGGAGTCCCACGAGCAGTACTTC. Translation: CASSFLRESHEQYF.

The rearrangement uses TRBV27 and TRBJ2-6, with D possibly TRBD1 on 6 matching bases. Germline V gene lookup returns CDR1 MNHEY and CDR2 SMNVEV (reference sequence). Trimming removed 5 bases from V and 2 bases from J, with 13 bases in between. This CDR3 region has 16 residues. In DNA, the CDR3 is TGTGCCAGCAGTAAAAAACAGGGACCTGGGGCCAACGTCCTGACTTTC. Translated: CASSKKQGPGANVLTF.

CDR3 sequence (DNA): TGTGCCAGCATCACGGACAGGGCGAACACTGAAGCTTTCTTT. Amino acid sequence: CASITDRANTEAFF. This chain uses TRBV6-6 with TRBJ1-1, with 8 bases aligning to TRBD1. CDR1 is MNHNY, CDR2 SVGAGI, per germline (reference sequence). V lost 7 bases to trimming and J lost 1 base; unmatched junction nucleotides: 5. This CDR3 contains 14 residues.

The J gene is TRBJ2-7, the V gene TRBV9; no definite D call. V lost 0 bases, J lost 3 bases, and 10 bases lay in between. CDR3 size: 14 residues. Germline V gives CDR1 SGDLS, CDR2 YYNGEE. The CDR3 loop is CASSVDQWVYEQYF. The DNA of the CDR3 is TGTGCCAGCAGCGTAGATCAGTGGGTCTACGAGCAGTACTTC.

This clone appeared a few times. Other nucleotide sequences from this sample produce the same CDR3. The chain combines TRBV5-1 with TRBJ2-7; D ambiguous. This CDR3 comprises 12 residues. V was trimmed by 1 base and J by 0 bases, leaving 2 bases between them. Germline values: CDR1 SGHRS, CDR2 YFSETQ. CDR3 amino acids: CASSLSSYEQYF. Here the CDR3 DNA reads TGCGCCAGCAGCTTGAGCTCCTACGAGCAGTACTTC. Using reference TRBV5-1 and TRBJ2-7 for the parts outside the CDR3, the full variable domain is KAGVTQTPRYLIKTRGQQVTLSCSPISGHRSVSWYQQTPGQGLQFLFEYFSETQRNKGNFPGRFSGRQFSNSRSEMNVSTLELGDSALYLCASSLSSYEQYFGPGTRLTVT.

The chain uses TRBV5-8 and TRBJ1-1; D ambiguous. This CDR3 has 14 residues. The V gene lost 1 base and the J gene lost 0 bases, with 7 bases spanning the gap. Germline CDR1 reads SGHTS; CDR2 reads YDEGEE. The CDR3, as DNA: TGTGCCAGCAGCTTGAACAACATGAACACTGAAGCTTTCTTT. This gives the protein CASSLNNMNTEAFF.

This chain connects TRBV6-5 to TRBJ2-7; TRBD1 agrees at 7 bases. V lost 8 bases and J lost 3; bases outside the gene matches: 10. Per the germline V gene, CDR1 is MNHEY and CDR2 is SVGAGI. The CDR3 length is 14 residues. This chain's CDR3 is CASEYRGTSYEQYF. CDR3 sequence (DNA): TGTGCCAGCGAATACAGGGGAACAAGCTACGAGCAGTACTTC.

The rearrangement joins TRBV27 to TRBJ2-2; possibly TRBD1 or TRBD2 for D (5 bases each). CDR3 length: 14 amino acids. Trimming shortened V by 6 bases and J by 3 bases, and 11 bases separated the two germline ends. CDR1 is MNHEY and CDR2 is SMNVEV in the germline V gene (reference sequence). The CDR3 here is CASSWGGYTGELFF. CDR3 in DNA: TGTGCCAGCAGCTGGGGCGGGTACACCGGGGAGCTGTTTTTT.

CDR3 nucleotide sequence: TGTGCCAGCAGCTTAGTCGGAGGGGATCGTGGTGAGCAGTTCTTC. It translates to CASSLVGGDRGEQFF. The chain joins TRBV13 to TRBJ2-1; a weak D match, TRBD2 (6 bases). V was shortened by 1 base and J by 9 bases, with 16 bases between the two germline ends. CDR3 length: 15 amino acids. Germline CDR1 and CDR2: PRHDT and FYEKMQ (reference sequence).

Of note for this clone: The same CDR3 arises from other DNA sequences in this sample as well. The chain carries TRBV28 and TRBJ2-3; D perhaps matches TRBD2 (6 bases). This CDR3 comprises 14 residues. Germline assignment: CDR1 MDHEN and CDR2 SYDVKM. Trimming stripped 2 bases from V and 3 bases from J, with 9 bases between. In DNA, the CDR3 is TGTGCCAGCAGTTTACTCCGGGGGACAGATACGCAGTATTTT. Protein product: CASSLLRGTDTQYF.

V is TRBV11-2 and J is TRBJ2-1; D not resolved. V was cut by 2 bases and J by 3 bases, with 8 bases left in between. In germline, CDR1 is SGHAT, CDR2 FQNNGV. The CDR3 totals 14 residues. The CDR3 loop reads CASSLRNGYNEQFF. In nucleotides, the CDR3 is TGTGCCAGCAGCTTAAGGAACGGCTACAATGAGCAGTTCTTC.

The gene calls are TRBV21-1 and TRBJ2-4; whether TRBD2, the table's D call, matches the DNA was not checked. TRBV21-1 is a known pseudogene. This CDR3 has 17 amino acids. CDR3 bases: TGTGCCAGCAGCAATTTCTTAGCGGGAGTCGTGGGAAACATTCAGTACTTC. Encoded protein: CASSNFLAGVVGNIQYF.

Of note for this clone: Compared with germline, one end of the junction differs, possibly owing to a read error. J is TRBJ2-2 and V is TRBV29-1; 9 positions match TRBD1. The CDR3 runs to 15 residues. Per germline, CDR1 SQVTM and CDR2 ANQGSEA. The DNA for the CDR3 is TGCAGCGTGGGACAGGGTATTAGCCTCACCGGGAAGCTGTTTTTT. It codes for CSVGQGISLTGKLFF.

This clone was recorded once. The chain is built from TRBV7-9 and TRBJ2-2; D perhaps matches TRBD2 (7 bases). The CDR3 covers 15 residues. Trimming pared 5 bases from V and 7 bases from J, leaving 17 bases between. Looked up from germline, CDR1 is SEHNR and CDR2 is FQNEAQ (reference sequence). The CDR3 loop is CASSLSGGLGGELFF. CDR3 nucleotides: TGTGCCAGCAGCCTATCCGGGGGGCTCGGCGGGGAGCTGTTTTTT.

The chain is built from TRBV11-2 and TRBJ2-1; 11 nucleotides align to TRBD2. The V and J ends lost 4 bases and 8 bases, in that order; junction bases with no gene match: 7. This CDR3 spans 15 amino acids. Germline CDR1 reads SGHAT; CDR2 reads FQNNGV. CDR3 bases: TGTGCCAGCAGCTGGTTAGCGGGAGGGGGGGATGAGCAGTTCTTC. Residues: CASSWLAGGGDEQFF.

The V and J genes are TRBV6-1 and TRBJ1-4; D might be TRBD1 (6 bases). Germline loops: CDR1 MNHNS, CDR2 SASEGT. V dropped 7 bases and J dropped 7 bases, with 10 bases sitting between them. The CDR3 extends over 12 amino acids. CDR3 residues: CASNGGIEKLFF. As DNA, the CDR3 is TGTGCCAGCAACGGGGGCATTGAAAAACTGTTTTTT.

The chain recombines TRBV7-9 with TRBJ1-2; possible D gene TRBD1, 6 bases. The CDR3 runs 12 residues. Between the trimmed V and J ends, which lost 5 bases and 6 bases, there was a span of 10 bases. Germline V lookup: CDR1 SEHNR, CDR2 FQNEAQ (reference sequence). The CDR3 region has the DNA TGTGCCAGCAGCACAGGGTTAGATGGCTACACCTTC. This translates into CASSTGLDGYTF.

The chain has TRBV11-2 and TRBJ2-5, with D tentatively TRBD1 or TRBD2 (6 bases each). V shed 5 bases and J shed 7 bases, with 23 bases lying between them. Germline loops: CDR1 SGHAT, CDR2 FQNNGV. CDR3 length: 16 residues. The CDR3: CASSPGHRDPGGTQYF. The DNA for the CDR3 is TGTGCCAGCAGCCCGGGACACCGGGACCCCGGGGGGACCCAGTACTTC.

J is TRBJ1-1 and V is TRBV6-5; 7 bases match TRBD1. Germline loops: CDR1 MNHEY, CDR2 SVGAGI. The CDR3 spans 13 residues. V dropped 5 bases and J dropped 6; count of bases not matched to a gene: 6. The chain's CDR3 is CASSDRDDPEAFF. The CDR3 region has the DNA TGTGCCAGCAGTGACAGGGATGACCCTGAAGCTTTCTTT.

The V and J genes are TRBV28 and TRBJ1-2; D might be TRBD1 (6 bases). With 1 base removed from V and 4 bases from J, the gap between germline ends came to 16 bases. The CDR3 is 16 residues long. The germline gives CDR1 MDHEN, CDR2 SYDVKM. The CDR3: CASSLYIHDRLYGYTF. The CDR3, as DNA: TGTGCCAGCAGTTTATATATCCACGACAGGCTCTATGGCTACACCTTC.

The rearrangement joins TRBV6-1 to TRBJ1-1, with TRBD1 as a possible D gene (5 bases). From germline, CDR1 is MNHNS and CDR2 SASEGT. V was clipped by 6 bases and J by 1 base, with 12 bases between them. This CDR3 is 14 amino acids long. The DNA for the CDR3 is TGTGCCAGCAGGGGGGTGGAAAGGAACACTGAAGCTTTCTTT. Its protein is CASRGVERNTEAFF.

In the case of this clone: The same CDR3 can be traced to other DNA sequences in this sample. The V call is TRBV29-1, the J call TRBJ2-7; 7 positions agree with TRBD1. CDR1 and CDR2 from the germline V gene are SQVTM and ANQGSEA. This CDR3 has 13 amino acids. J lost 2 bases, V lost 2 bases, and 3 bases had no gene match. In DNA, the CDR3 is TGCAGCGTTGAACAGGGGGTACCCTACGAGCAGTACTTC. This translates into CSVEQGVPYEQYF.

The chain has TRBV7-9 and TRBJ1-5; D is possibly TRBD1 (5 bases). Germline V gene data show CDR1 as SEHNR and CDR2 as FQNEAQ (reference sequence). CDR3 length: 14 amino acids. V dropped 1 base and J dropped 7 bases, with 11 bases sitting between them. Here the CDR3 reads CASSLGGTGQPQHF. The CDR3 coding sequence is TGTGCCAGCAGCTTAGGGGGCACGGGGCAGCCCCAGCATTTT. Full variable domain (remainder filled in from reference TRBV7-9 and TRBJ1-5): DTGVSQNPRHKITKRGQNVTFRCDPISEHNRLYWYRQTLGQGPEFLTYFQNEAQLEKSRLLSDRFSAERPKGSFSTLEIQRTEQGDSAMYLCASSLGGTGQPQHFGDGTRLSIL.

This chain links TRBV9 with TRBJ1-1; tentatively, D is TRBD1 (5 bases). CDR1 and CDR2 from the germline V gene are SGDLS and YYNGEE. The CDR3 runs to 15 residues. Trimming stripped 4 bases from V and 1 base from J, with 14 bases between. CDR3 sequence (DNA): TGTGCCAGCAGCACCAGAGGGGCGGGGAACACTGAAGCTTTCTTT. This codes for CASSTRGAGNTEAFF.

V and J are TRBV9 and TRBJ2-3, with 10 positions matching TRBD2. The CDR3 sequence is 19 residues long. CDR1 SGDLS and CDR2 YYNGEE come from the germline V gene. Unmatched junction bases numbered 13, after V lost 3 bases and J lost 0 bases. CDR3 residues: CASSAPLGMTSGSTDTQYF. In nucleotides, the CDR3 is TGTGCCAGCAGCGCTCCACTAGGAATGACTAGCGGGAGCACAGATACGCAGTATTTT.

The gene calls are TRBV29-1 and TRBJ2-1, with unresolved D. V lost 7 bases and J lost 0, with 10 bases in between. CDR1 and CDR2 (germline): SQVTM, ANQGSEA. The length of the CDR3 is 13 residues. CDR3 region: CSARASSYNEQFF. CDR3 nucleotide sequence: TGCAGCGCACGGGCCAGCTCCTACAATGAGCAGTTCTTC.

This chain connects TRBV15 to TRBJ2-4; the D is unclear. CDR3 length: 12 amino acids. V was pared by 4 bases and J by 8 bases, with 9 bases between. CDR1 is LNHNV, CDR2 YYDKDF, per germline (reference sequence). CDR3 sequence reads: CATSITTDIQYF. The CDR3 bases are TGTGCCACCAGCATAACTACCGACATTCAGTACTTC.

The chain recombines TRBV19 with TRBJ1-2, with a tentative D call TRBD1 (5 bases). V was pared by 5 bases and J by 8 bases, with 15 bases between. CDR1 is LNHDA and CDR2 is SQIVND in the germline V gene (reference sequence). CDR3 size: 13 residues. CDR3 protein: CASSVGPHLGYTF. CDR3 nucleotides: TGTGCCAGTAGTGTGGGACCCCATTTGGGCTACACCTTC.

The V and J genes are TRBV27 and TRBJ2-7, with D perhaps matching TRBD1 (6 bases). Trimming stripped 10 bases from V and 3 bases from J, with 16 bases between. There are 13 residues in the CDR3. Germline V gene data show CDR1 as MNHEY and CDR2 as SMNVEV (reference sequence). The CDR3 loop is CAIRQAHHYEQYF. CDR3 DNA sequence: TGTGCCATTCGACAGGCCCATCACTACGAGCAGTACTTC.

This chain connects TRBV27 to TRBJ2-3, with 7 bases matching TRBD1. The length of the CDR3 is 16 residues. Germline V gene sequence: CDR1 MNHEY, CDR2 SMNVEV (reference sequence). The junction had 7 bases not matched to a gene; V was cut back by 4 bases and J by 0 bases. CDR3 residues: CASSSEQGTSTDTQYF. The CDR3 DNA reads as TGTGCCAGCAGTTCAGAACAGGGGACCAGCACAGATACGCAGTATTTT.

V is TRBV4-1 and J is TRBJ1-3, with D possibly TRBD1 on 5 matching bases. The CDR3 consists of 14 residues. Trimming cost V 3 bases and J 3 bases, with 9 bases left between them. Germline CDR1 and CDR2: MGHRA and YSYEKL. The CDR3 loop reads CASSHRADGNTIYF. CDR3 nucleotides: TGCGCCAGCAGCCACAGGGCGGATGGAAACACCATATATTTT.

In this sample, this clone turned up once. The CDR3 coding sequence is TGTGCCAGCAGCTCGTCGACAACCTCCTACGAGCAGTACTTC. It specifies CASSSSTTSYEQYF. This sequence joins TRBV7-9 and TRBJ2-7; D is unresolved. V was cut by 4 bases and J by 0 bases, with 10 bases left in between. This CDR3 has 14 amino acids. Germline CDR1 and CDR2: SEHNR and FQNEAQ (reference sequence).